The next 2 T cell receptor beta chains were all read from a single sample in a study of cytomegalovirus exposure and HLA in healthy donors. PCR was performed using 60 Vbeta and 13 Jbeta primers. The data were produced by immunoSEQ multiplex PCR, yet TCRdb's version contains in-frame clones alone and is incomplete. The table lists under 150,000 clones, about 71% of them singletons. Sequencing input: PBMCs. The receptors shown here come from an older woman in good health and CMV-seropositive.

The V call is TRBV5-1, the J call TRBJ2-7; D might be TRBD2 (6 bases). V dropped 4 bases and J dropped 1 base, with 15 bases sitting between them. Per germline, CDR1 SGHRS and CDR2 YFSETQ. This CDR3 spans 15 amino acids. CDR3: CASSQGLIPSYEQYF. The CDR3 nucleotides read TGCGCCAGCAGCCAGGGACTCATTCCATCCTACGAGCAGTACTTC. The variable domain in full, completed from reference TRBV5-1 and TRBJ2-7, reads KAGVTQTPRYLIKTRGQQVTLSCSPISGHRSVSWYQQTPGQGLQFLFEYFSETQRNKGNFPGRFSGRQFSNSRSEMNVSTLELGDSALYLCASSQGLIPSYEQYFGPGTRLTVT.

This clone is a singleton in its sample. The V gene is TRBV7-8, the J gene TRBJ2-2; D gene unclear. Between the trimmed V and J ends, which lost 2 bases and 0 bases, there was a span of 13 bases. From germline, CDR1 is SGHVS and CDR2 FQNEAQ. The CDR3 spans 17 residues. CDR3 nucleotides: TGTGCCAGCAGCTTAAGCCCAGGTATCGCGAACACCGGGGAGCTGTTTTTT. Translated: CASSLSPGIANTGELFF.